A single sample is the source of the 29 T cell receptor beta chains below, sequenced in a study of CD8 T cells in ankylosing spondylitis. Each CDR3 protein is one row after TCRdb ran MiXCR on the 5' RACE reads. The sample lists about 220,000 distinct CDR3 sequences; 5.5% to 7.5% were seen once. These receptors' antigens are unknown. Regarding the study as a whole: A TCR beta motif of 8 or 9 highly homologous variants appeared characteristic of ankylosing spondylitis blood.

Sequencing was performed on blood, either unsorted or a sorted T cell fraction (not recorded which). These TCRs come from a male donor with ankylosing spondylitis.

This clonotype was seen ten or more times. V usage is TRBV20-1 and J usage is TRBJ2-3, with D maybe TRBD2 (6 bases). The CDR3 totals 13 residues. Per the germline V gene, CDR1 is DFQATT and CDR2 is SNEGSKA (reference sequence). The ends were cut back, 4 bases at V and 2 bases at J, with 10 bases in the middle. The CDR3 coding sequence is TGCAGTGCTAACGGGGGTAACACAGATACGCAGTATTTT. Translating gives CSANGGNTDTQYF.

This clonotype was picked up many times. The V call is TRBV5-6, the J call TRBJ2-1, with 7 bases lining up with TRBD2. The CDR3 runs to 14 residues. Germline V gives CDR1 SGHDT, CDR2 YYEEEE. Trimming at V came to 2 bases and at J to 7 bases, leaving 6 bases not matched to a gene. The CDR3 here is CASSLWTSQNEQFF. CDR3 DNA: TGTGCCAGCAGCTTATGGACTAGTCAAAATGAGCAGTTCTTC.

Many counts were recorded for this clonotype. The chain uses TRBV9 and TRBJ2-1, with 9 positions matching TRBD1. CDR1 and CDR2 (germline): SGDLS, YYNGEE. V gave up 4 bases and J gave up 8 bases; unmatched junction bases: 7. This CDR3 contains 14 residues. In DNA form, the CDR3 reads TGTGCCAGCAGCCTACAGGGGGCTGGGGATGAGCAGTTCTTC. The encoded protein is CASSLQGAGDEQFF.

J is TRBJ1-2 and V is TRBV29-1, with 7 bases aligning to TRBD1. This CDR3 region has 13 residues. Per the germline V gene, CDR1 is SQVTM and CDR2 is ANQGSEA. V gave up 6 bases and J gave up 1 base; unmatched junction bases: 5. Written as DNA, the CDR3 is TGCAGCGTCGGACAGGCAGTTAACTATGGCTACACCTTC. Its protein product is CSVGQAVNYGYTF.

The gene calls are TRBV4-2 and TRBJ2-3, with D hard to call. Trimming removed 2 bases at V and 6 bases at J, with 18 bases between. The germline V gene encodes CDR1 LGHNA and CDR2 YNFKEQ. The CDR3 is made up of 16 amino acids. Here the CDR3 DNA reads TGTGCCAGCAGCCAAACCTGGCTAGGGTTCGGGGATACGCAGTATTTT. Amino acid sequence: CASSQTWLGFGDTQYF.

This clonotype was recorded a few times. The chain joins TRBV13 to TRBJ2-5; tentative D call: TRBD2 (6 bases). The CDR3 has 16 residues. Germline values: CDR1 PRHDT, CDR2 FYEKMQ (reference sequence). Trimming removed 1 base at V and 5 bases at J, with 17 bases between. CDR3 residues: CASSLEYSGSSETQYF. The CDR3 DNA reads TGTGCCAGCAGCTTAGAGTATAGCGGTTCGTCCGAGACCCAGTACTTC. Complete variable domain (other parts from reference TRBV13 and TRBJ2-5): AAGVIQSPRHLIKEKRETATLKCYPIPRHDTVYWYQQGPGQDPQFLISFYEKMQSDKGSIPDRFSAQQFSDYHSELNMSSLELGDSALYFCASSLEYSGSSETQYFGPGTRLLVL.

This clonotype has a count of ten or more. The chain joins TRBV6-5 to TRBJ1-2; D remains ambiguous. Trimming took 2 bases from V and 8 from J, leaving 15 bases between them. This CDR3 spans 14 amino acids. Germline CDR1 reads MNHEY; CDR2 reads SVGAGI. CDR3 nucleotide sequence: TGTGCCAGCAGTTACGGGGAAGGGAGCTTGGGCTACACCTTC. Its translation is CASSYGEGSLGYTF.

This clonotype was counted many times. CDR3 bases: TGTGCCAGCAGCCAAGCTGGGACAAGCTACAATGAGCAGTTCTTC. Protein: CASSQAGTSYNEQFF. The chain links TRBV4-2 to TRBJ2-1; D possibly corresponds to TRBD1 (6 bases). Germline assignment: CDR1 LGHNA and CDR2 YNFKEQ. This CDR3 has 15 amino acids. V gave up 1 base and J gave up 3 bases, with 10 bases separating them.

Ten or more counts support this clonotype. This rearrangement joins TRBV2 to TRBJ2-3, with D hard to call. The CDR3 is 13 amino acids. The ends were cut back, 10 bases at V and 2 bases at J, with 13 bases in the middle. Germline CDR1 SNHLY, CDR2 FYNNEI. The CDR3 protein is CATVGRPTDTQYF. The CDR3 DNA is TGTGCCACCGTTGGCAGACCCACAGATACGCAGTATTTT.

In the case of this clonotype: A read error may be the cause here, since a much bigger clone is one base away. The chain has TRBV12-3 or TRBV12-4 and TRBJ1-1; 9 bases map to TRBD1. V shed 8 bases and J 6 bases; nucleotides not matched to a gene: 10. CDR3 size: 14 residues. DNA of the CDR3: TGTGCCAGCGTCTTACAGGGGGCGGACTCTGAAGCTTTCTTT. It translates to CASVLQGADSEAFF.

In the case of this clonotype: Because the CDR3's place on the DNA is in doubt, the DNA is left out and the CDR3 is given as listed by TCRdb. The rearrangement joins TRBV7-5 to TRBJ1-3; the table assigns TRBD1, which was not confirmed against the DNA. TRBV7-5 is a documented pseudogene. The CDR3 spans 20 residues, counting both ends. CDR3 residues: CISVPEAGVGASGVGNTIYF.

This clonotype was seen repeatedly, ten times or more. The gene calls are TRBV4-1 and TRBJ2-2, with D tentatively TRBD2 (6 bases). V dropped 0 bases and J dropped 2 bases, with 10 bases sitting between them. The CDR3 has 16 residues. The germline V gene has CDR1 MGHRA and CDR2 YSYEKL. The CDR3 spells CASSQDQLANTGELFF. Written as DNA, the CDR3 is TGCGCCAGCAGCCAAGACCAACTAGCTAACACCGGGGAGCTGTTTTTT.

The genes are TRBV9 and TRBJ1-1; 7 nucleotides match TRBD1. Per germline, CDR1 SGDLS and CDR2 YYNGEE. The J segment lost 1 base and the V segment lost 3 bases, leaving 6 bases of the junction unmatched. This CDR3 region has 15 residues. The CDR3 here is CASSASTGSNTEAFF. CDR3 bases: TGTGCCAGCAGCGCGTCGACAGGGTCGAACACTGAAGCTTTCTTT.

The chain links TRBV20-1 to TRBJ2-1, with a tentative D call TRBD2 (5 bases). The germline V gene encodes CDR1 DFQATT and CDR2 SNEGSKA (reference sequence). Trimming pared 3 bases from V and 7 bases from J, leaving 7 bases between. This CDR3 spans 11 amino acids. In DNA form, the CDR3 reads TGCAGTGCTAGCGAGGGTAATGAGCAGTTCTTC. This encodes CSASEGNEQFF.

In DNA form, the CDR3 reads TGTGCCAGCAGCCCTCGTTACGAGGGCTGGGAAAAACTGTTTTTT. It specifies CASSPRYEGWEKLFF. This chain connects TRBV7-9 to TRBJ1-4; D unclear. Looked up from germline, CDR1 is SEHNR and CDR2 is FQNEAQ (reference sequence). The CDR3 has 15 amino acids. V was clipped by 5 bases and J by 8 bases, with 18 bases between them.

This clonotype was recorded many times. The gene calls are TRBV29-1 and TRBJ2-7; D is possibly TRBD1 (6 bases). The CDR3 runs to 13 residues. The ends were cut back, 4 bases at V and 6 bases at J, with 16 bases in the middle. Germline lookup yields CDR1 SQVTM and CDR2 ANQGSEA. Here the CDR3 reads CSVGARGVGEQYF. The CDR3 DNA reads TGCAGCGTTGGAGCCAGGGGCGTCGGCGAGCAGTACTTC.

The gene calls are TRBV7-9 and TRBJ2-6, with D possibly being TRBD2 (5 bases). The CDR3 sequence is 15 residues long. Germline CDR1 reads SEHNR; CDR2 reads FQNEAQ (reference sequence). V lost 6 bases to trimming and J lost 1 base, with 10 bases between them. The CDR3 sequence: CASSLAGSGANVLTF. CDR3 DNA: TGTGCCAGCAGTCTAGCCGGTTCTGGGGCCAACGTCCTGACTTTC.

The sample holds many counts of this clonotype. The CDR3 region has the DNA TGCGCCAGCAGCTTGCGGGGATTGAGTTACGAGCAGTACTTC. Amino acid sequence: CASSLRGLSYEQYF. This chain connects TRBV5-1 to TRBJ2-7; D possibly corresponds to TRBD2 (5 bases). This CDR3 comprises 14 residues. Germline V gene data show CDR1 as SGHRS and CDR2 as YFSETQ. Trimming cost V 1 base and J 4 bases, with 12 bases left between them.

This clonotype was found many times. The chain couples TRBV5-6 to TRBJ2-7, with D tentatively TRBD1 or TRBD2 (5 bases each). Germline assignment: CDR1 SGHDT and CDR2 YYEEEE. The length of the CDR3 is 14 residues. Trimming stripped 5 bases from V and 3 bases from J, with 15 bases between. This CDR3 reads CASSYAGALYEQYF. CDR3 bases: TGTGCCAGCAGTTACGCCGGGGCCCTCTACGAGCAGTACTTC. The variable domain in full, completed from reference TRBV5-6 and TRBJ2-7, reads DAGVTQSPTHLIKTRGQQVTLRCSPKSGHDTVSWYQQALGQGPQFIFQYYEEEERQRGNFPDRFSGHQFPNYSSELNVNALLLGDSALYLCASSYAGALYEQYFGPGTRLTVT.

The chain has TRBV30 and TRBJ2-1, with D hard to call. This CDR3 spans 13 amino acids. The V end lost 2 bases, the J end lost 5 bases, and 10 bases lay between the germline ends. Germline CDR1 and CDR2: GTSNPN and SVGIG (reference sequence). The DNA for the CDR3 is TGTGCCTGGAGTCCCTTCTACCACAATGAGCAGTTCTTC. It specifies CAWSPFYHNEQFF.

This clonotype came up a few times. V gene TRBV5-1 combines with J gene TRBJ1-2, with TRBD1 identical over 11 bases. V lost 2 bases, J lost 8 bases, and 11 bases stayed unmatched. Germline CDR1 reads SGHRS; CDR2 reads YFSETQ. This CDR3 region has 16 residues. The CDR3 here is CASSLRADRGLKGYTF. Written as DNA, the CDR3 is TGCGCCAGCAGCTTACGAGCGGACAGGGGGCTAAAGGGCTACACCTTC.

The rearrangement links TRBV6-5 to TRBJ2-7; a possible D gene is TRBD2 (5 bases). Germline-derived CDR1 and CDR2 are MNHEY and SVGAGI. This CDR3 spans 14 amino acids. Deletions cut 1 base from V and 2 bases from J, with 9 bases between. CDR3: CASSYFEGAYEQYF. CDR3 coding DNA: TGTGCCAGCAGTTACTTCGAGGGAGCCTACGAGCAGTACTTC.

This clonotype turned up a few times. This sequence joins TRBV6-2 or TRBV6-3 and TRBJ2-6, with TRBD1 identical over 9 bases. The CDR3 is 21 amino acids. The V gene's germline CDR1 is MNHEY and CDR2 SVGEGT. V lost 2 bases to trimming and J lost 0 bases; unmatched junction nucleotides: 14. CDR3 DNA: TGTGCCAGCAGTTACCCCTCGGGACAGGGCCCCCTGAGCTCTGGGGCCAACGTCCTGACTTTC. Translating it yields CASSYPSGQGPLSSGANVLTF.

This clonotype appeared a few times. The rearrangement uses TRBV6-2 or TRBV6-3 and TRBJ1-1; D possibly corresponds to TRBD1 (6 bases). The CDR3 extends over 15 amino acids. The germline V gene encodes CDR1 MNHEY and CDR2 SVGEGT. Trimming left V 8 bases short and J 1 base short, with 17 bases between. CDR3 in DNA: TGTGCCAGCTCTGAACTAGGGACACGGAACACTGAAGCTTTCTTT. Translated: CASSELGTRNTEAFF.

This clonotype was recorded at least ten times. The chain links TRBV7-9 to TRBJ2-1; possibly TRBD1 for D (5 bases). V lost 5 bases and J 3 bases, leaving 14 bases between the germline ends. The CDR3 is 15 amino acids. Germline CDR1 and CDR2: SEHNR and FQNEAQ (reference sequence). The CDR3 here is CASSSYLGLYNEQFF. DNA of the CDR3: TGTGCCAGCAGCAGTTACCTGGGGCTCTACAATGAGCAGTTCTTC.

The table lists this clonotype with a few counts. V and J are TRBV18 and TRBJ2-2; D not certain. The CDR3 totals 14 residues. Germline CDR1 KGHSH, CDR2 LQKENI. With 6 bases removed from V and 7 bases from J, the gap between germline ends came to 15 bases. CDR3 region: CASSWSNSGGELFF. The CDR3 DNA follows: TGTGCCAGCTCCTGGAGCAATTCGGGCGGGGAGCTGTTTTTT.

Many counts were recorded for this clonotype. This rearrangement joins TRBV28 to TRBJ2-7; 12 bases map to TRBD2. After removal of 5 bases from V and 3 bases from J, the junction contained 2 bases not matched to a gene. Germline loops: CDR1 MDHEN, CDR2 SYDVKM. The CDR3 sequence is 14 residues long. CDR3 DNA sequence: TGTGCCAGCAGTCTAGCGGGAGGGGACTACGAGCAGTACTTC. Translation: CASSLAGGDYEQYF.

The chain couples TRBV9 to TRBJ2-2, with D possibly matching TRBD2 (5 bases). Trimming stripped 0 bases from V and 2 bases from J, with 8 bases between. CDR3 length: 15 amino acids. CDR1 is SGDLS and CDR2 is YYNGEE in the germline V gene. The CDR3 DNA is TGTGCCAGCAGCGTAGATGGGAGTAACACCGGGGAGCTGTTTTTT. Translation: CASSVDGSNTGELFF.

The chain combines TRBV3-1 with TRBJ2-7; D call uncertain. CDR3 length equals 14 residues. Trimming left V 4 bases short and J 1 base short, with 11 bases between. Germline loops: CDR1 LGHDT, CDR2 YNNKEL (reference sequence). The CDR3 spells CASSPFQWSYEQYF. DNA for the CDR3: TGTGCCAGCAGCCCTTTCCAGTGGTCCTACGAGCAGTACTTC.